This entry lists 9 T cell receptor beta chains sequenced from one sample in a study of post-analysis software for immune sequencing data. Study-level findings and limits: Roughly five TRBV segments appeared more often in patients than in controls, and TRBV5-6, TRBV5-1 and TRBV20-1 were among these.

The antigens of these receptors remain unknown. TCR beta cDNA libraries had unique molecular identifiers. TCRdb fed the PCR reads into MiXCR, producing one record per CDR3 protein. Of approximately 660,000 distinct CDR3 sequences listed, 55% to 70% were seen once; the top ten hold about 11%. Material for sequencing was blood. The receptors originated from a girl aged 2 to 10 with multiple sclerosis.

The chain recombines TRBV9 with TRBJ2-1; D might be TRBD2 (5 bases). V dropped 1 base and J dropped 4 bases, with 12 bases sitting between them. The CDR3 is 15 amino acids. From germline, CDR1 is SGDLS and CDR2 YYNGEE. Here the CDR3 reads CASSVRESPYNEQFF. Here the CDR3 DNA reads TGTGCCAGCAGCGTAAGGGAGAGCCCGTACAATGAGCAGTTCTTC.

This clonotype was seen a handful of times. The chain employs TRBV4-1 and TRBJ2-1; D unresolved. CDR3 length: 14 amino acids. Trimming took 4 bases from V and 5 from J, leaving 12 bases between them. Germline V gene data show CDR1 as MGHRA and CDR2 as YSYEKL. The CDR3 here is CASSPNTEDNEQFF. The DNA of the CDR3 is TGCGCCAGCAGCCCGAACACGGAAGACAATGAGCAGTTCTTC.

This chain uses TRBV7-9 with TRBJ2-7; 10 bases match TRBD2. CDR3 length: 14 amino acids. Germline V gene sequence: CDR1 SEHNR, CDR2 FQNEAQ (reference sequence). V gave up 6 bases and J gave up 9 bases; unmatched junction bases: 11. The DNA for the CDR3 is TGTGCCAGCAGTTTTAGCGGGGGGAATTCCGGGCAGTACTTC. This codes for CASSFSGGNSGQYF.

The chain carries TRBV4-2 and TRBJ2-5; D is possibly TRBD2 (6 bases). The CDR3 consists of 14 residues. V lost 4 bases, J lost 2 bases, and 11 bases lay in between. Germline values: CDR1 LGHNA, CDR2 YNFKEQ. CDR3 in amino acids: CASSPLGLQETQYF. Here the CDR3 DNA reads TGTGCCAGCAGCCCCCTCGGACTACAAGAGACCCAGTACTTC.

Only a few counts were recorded for this clonotype. This sequence joins TRBV7-6 and TRBJ2-1; 12 nucleotides align to TRBD2. CDR1 and CDR2 from the germline V gene are SGHVS and FNYEAQ. V lost 2 bases and J lost 4; bases outside the gene matches: 3. The CDR3 has 16 amino acids. CDR3 protein: CASSLTSGGIYNEQFF. The CDR3 DNA is TGTGCCAGCAGCTTAACTAGCGGGGGGATATACAATGAGCAGTTCTTC. Full variable domain (missing parts from reference TRBV7-6 and TRBJ2-1): GAGVSQSPRYKVTKRGQDVALRCDPISGHVSLYWYRQALGQGPEFLTYFNYEAQQDKSGLPNDRFSAERPEGSISTLTIQRTEQRDSAMYRCASSLTSGGIYNEQFFGPGTRLTVL.

The chain couples TRBV29-1 to TRBJ2-7; TRBD1 or TRBD2 may be the D gene (5 bases each). Germline lookup yields CDR1 SQVTM and CDR2 ANQGSEA. The CDR3 totals 13 residues. Trimming shortened V by 7 bases and J by 5 bases, and 18 bases separated the two germline ends. The CDR3 is CSAIRDGKNEQYF. In nucleotides, the CDR3 is TGCAGCGCAATCCGGGACGGAAAGAACGAGCAGTACTTC.

The CDR3 protein is CATSDLSPRSYNEQFF. CDR3 DNA: TGTGCCACCAGTGATCTGTCTCCGAGGAGCTACAATGAGCAGTTCTTC. The J gene is TRBJ2-1, the V gene TRBV24-1, with D unclear. The CDR3 runs to 16 residues. The V gene's germline CDR1 is KGHDR and CDR2 SFDVKD. Between the trimmed V and J ends, which lost 3 bases and 3 bases, there was a span of 14 bases.

V usage is TRBV7-2 and J usage is TRBJ2-5; D might be TRBD1 or TRBD2, each matching 6 bases. This CDR3 contains 14 residues. Germline V lookup: CDR1 SGHTA, CDR2 FQGNSA. V was pared by 4 bases and J by 1 base, with 10 bases between. The CDR3 spells CASSSEGGQETQYF. The DNA of the CDR3 is TGTGCCAGCAGCTCCGAGGGGGGCCAAGAGACCCAGTACTTC.

This clonotype was detected many times. This rearrangement joins TRBV12-3 or TRBV12-4 to TRBJ1-2; TRBD1 matches 7 bases. This CDR3 region has 13 residues. V gave up 5 bases and J gave up 2 bases; unmatched junction bases: 2. The CDR3, as DNA: TGTGCCAGCAGTCTGACAGGGAACTATGGCTACACCTTC. Amino acids: CASSLTGNYGYTF.